The 22 T cell receptor beta chains below were found in one sample sequenced in a study of T-cell reconstitution after alpha-beta-depleted transplantation in children. This sample's TCRbeta library carried unique molecular identifier barcodes. TCRdb independently ran MiXCR on the PCR reads; one entry per CDR3 protein. Of 300,000 or so distinct CDR3 sequences listed, about a quarter are singletons. Sample: PBMCs, mostly from graft donor cells, taken 180 days after TCRalphabeta/CD19-depleted stem cell transplant. The receptors were gathered from a male patient aged 10-17 years who had a stem cell transplant for acute lymphoblastic leukemia, so the T cells may come from the graft donor.

The chain couples TRBV14 to TRBJ2-7, with TRBD1 identical over 10 bases. Unmatched junction bases numbered 12, after V lost 4 bases and J lost 3 bases. This CDR3 is 17 amino acids long. Looked up from germline, CDR1 is SGHDN and CDR2 is FVKESK. This CDR3 is CASSPGQGGPFIYEQYF. DNA for the CDR3: TGTGCCAGCAGCCCTGGACAGGGGGGCCCTTTCATCTACGAGCAGTACTTC.

This clonotype came up a few times. The V call is TRBV27, the J call TRBJ2-7; 15 bases agree with TRBD2. Germline V gene data show CDR1 as MNHEY and CDR2 as SMNVEV (reference sequence). The CDR3 is made up of 17 amino acids. Unmatched junction bases numbered 7, after V lost 5 bases and J lost 2 bases. The CDR3 coding sequence is TGTGCCAGCAGTCCAGGACTAGCGGGAGGGAAGGCCTACGAGCAGTACTTC. It codes for CASSPGLAGGKAYEQYF.

This clonotype was counted between two and nine times. This chain connects TRBV7-6 to TRBJ1-2, with D possibly being TRBD1 (6 bases). Germline V lookup: CDR1 SGHVS, CDR2 FNYEAQ. The germline V and J ends were trimmed by 2 bases and 6 bases, with 10 bases remaining between them. The CDR3 spans 13 residues. The CDR3, as DNA: TGTGCCAGCAGCTTACTAAGGGGGAATGGCTACACCTTC. It specifies CASSLLRGNGYTF. Combining the CDR3 with reference TRBV7-6 and TRBJ1-2 gives the whole variable domain GAGVSQSPRYKVTKRGQDVALRCDPISGHVSLYWYRQALGQGPEFLTYFNYEAQQDKSGLPNDRFSAERPEGSISTLTIQRTEQRDSAMYRCASSLLRGNGYTFGSGTRLTVV.

This clonotype was seen a single time. V usage is TRBV25-1 and J usage is TRBJ2-7; 10 bases fit TRBD2. The V segment lost 5 bases and the J segment 5 bases; nucleotides outside the gene matches: 6. This CDR3 is built from 14 residues. The germline CDR1 and CDR2 sequences are MGHDK and SYGVNS. DNA for the CDR3: TGTGCCAGCAGTTCTAGCGGGAGCCTTGACGAGCAGTACTTC. Protein product: CASSSSGSLDEQYF.

The chain uses TRBV3-1 and TRBJ2-1; a possible D gene is TRBD1 (6 bases). Germline lookup yields CDR1 LGHDT and CDR2 YNNKEL (reference sequence). The CDR3 totals 20 residues. Trimming took off 6 bases at V and 0 bases at J, with 27 bases between the two ends. DNA for the CDR3: TGTGCCAGCAGTCTCGACAGGCTATATGATCTAGGTAGCTCCTACAATGAGCAGTTCTTC. This gives the protein CASSLDRLYDLGSSYNEQFF.

Only a few counts were recorded for this clonotype. CDR3 loop: CASSPGTGMNTEAFF. The CDR3 DNA sequence: TGTGCCAGCAGTCCGGGGACAGGAATGAACACTGAAGCTTTCTTT. V usage is TRBV12-3 or TRBV12-4 and J usage is TRBJ1-1, with 8 positions matching TRBD1. The CDR3 spans 15 residues. J was trimmed by 0 bases and V by 5 bases; bases with no gene match: 5.

This clonotype has only a few counts. The rearrangement uses TRBV6-6 and TRBJ1-3; the D gene is possibly TRBD1 (5 bases). The CDR3 length is 12 residues. V was clipped by 8 bases and J by 0 bases, with 5 bases between them. Germline assignment: CDR1 MNHNY and CDR2 SVGAGI (reference sequence). CDR3 in DNA: TGTGCCAGCGGGGGCTCTGGAAACACCATATATTTT. As protein: CASGGSGNTIYF.

The chain carries TRBV2 and TRBJ2-7; a weak D match, TRBD1 (8 bases). Looked up from germline, CDR1 is SNHLY and CDR2 is FYNNEI. Trimming left V 8 bases short and J 3 bases short, with 17 bases between. The CDR3 consists of 14 residues. In DNA, the CDR3 is TGTGCCAGCGCGGGGGCAGGGGGCTTCTACGAGCAGTACTTC. Translating it yields CASAGAGGFYEQYF.

This clonotype has only a few counts. This chain uses TRBV7-9 with TRBJ2-7; 9 positions agree with TRBD2. CDR3 length equals 16 residues. Germline loops: CDR1 SEHNR, CDR2 FQNEAQ (reference sequence). The V gene end was trimmed by 5 bases and the J gene end by 1 base; junction bases not matched to a gene: 9. The DNA of the CDR3 is TGTGCCAGCAGCGCCAAACGACTAGCGGTGTCCTACGAGCAGTACTTC. Amino acid sequence: CASSAKRLAVSYEQYF.

This clonotype has more than one count but fewer than ten. The rearrangement joins TRBV12-3 or TRBV12-4 to TRBJ2-7; 7 bases agree with TRBD2. The CDR3 extends over 12 amino acids. V trimming: 6 bases; J trimming: 3 bases; junction bases outside the gene matches: 2. The CDR3 DNA reads TGTGCCAGCAGGAGGGACTACTACGAGCAGTACTTC. Amino acid sequence: CASRRDYYEQYF.

The rearrangement joins TRBV4-1 to TRBJ2-1; 11 nucleotides line up with TRBD2. The CDR3 is 17 residues long. Per germline, CDR1 MGHRA and CDR2 YSYEKL. Trimming at V came to 2 bases and at J to 3 bases, leaving 6 bases not matched to a gene. CDR3 nucleotide sequence: TGCGCCAGCAGCCAAAGGAACCTAGCGGGAGGCTACAATGAGCAGTTCTTC. It is translated as CASSQRNLAGGYNEQFF.

The chain links TRBV4-1 to TRBJ1-2; TRBD1 might be the D (5 bases). The CDR3 is 15 amino acids. Germline-derived CDR1 and CDR2 are MGHRA and YSYEKL. Trimming took 0 bases from V and 4 from J, leaving 12 bases between them. The CDR3 coding sequence is TGCGCCAGCAGCCAAGATCTGACAGAGACCTATGGCTACACCTTC. This encodes CASSQDLTETYGYTF.

This clonotype was counted many times. The chain links TRBV5-1 to TRBJ2-5; no reliable D call. The V gene lost 0 bases and the J gene lost 1 base, with 10 bases spanning the gap. In germline, CDR1 is SGHRS, CDR2 YFSETQ. This CDR3 spans 15 amino acids. CDR3 DNA: TGCGCCAGCAGCTTGGTCCCAGGCACCCAAGAGACCCAGTACTTC. Encoded protein: CASSLVPGTQETQYF.

This chain connects TRBV6-1 to TRBJ2-1, with 9 bases identical to TRBD1. V trimming: 10 bases; J trimming: 7 bases; junction bases outside the gene matches: 11. Germline CDR1 is MNHNS and CDR2 is SASEGT. CDR3 length equals 14 residues. CDR3 bases: TGTGCCACCTCCCGGGACAGGGTAGCGAATGAGCAGTTCTTC. Protein sequence: CATSRDRVANEQFF.

In this sample, this clonotype turned up a few times. J is TRBJ2-7 and V is TRBV20-1; the D gene is possibly TRBD1 (6 bases). Germline V gene lookup returns CDR1 DFQATT and CDR2 SNEGSKA (reference sequence). The CDR3 runs 12 residues. V dropped 6 bases and J dropped 2 bases, with 11 bases sitting between them. In DNA, the CDR3 is TGCAGTGCCACAGGGCCTACCTACGAGCAGTACTTC. Residues: CSATGPTYEQYF.

J is TRBJ1-1 and V is TRBV29-1, with D possibly matching TRBD1 (5 bases). The length of the CDR3 is 11 residues. With 5 bases removed from V and 8 bases from J, the gap between germline ends came to 12 bases. From germline, CDR1 is SQVTM and CDR2 ANQGSEA. The CDR3 nucleotides read TGCAGCGTTTCAATTTACAGGGAAGCTTTCTTT. Its protein is CSVSIYREAFF.

This clonotype was picked up a small number of times. The chain couples TRBV5-1 to TRBJ2-1, with TRBD2 identical over 10 bases. The CDR3 has 18 amino acids. Germline trimming cut 0 bases from V and 1 base from J; bases unmatched to any gene: 7. Germline loops: CDR1 SGHRS, CDR2 YFSETQ. The CDR3 loop reads CASSLAPAGGLSYNEQFF. CDR3 DNA: TGCGCCAGCAGCTTGGCTCCAGCGGGAGGGTTGTCCTACAATGAGCAGTTCTTC.

A few counts support this clonotype. Here the CDR3 DNA reads TGTGCCAGCAAAAGGGGCAGGGAGACCCAGTACTTC. Amino acids: CASKRGRETQYF. V and J are TRBV12-3 or TRBV12-4 and TRBJ2-5, with D possibly being TRBD1 (5 bases). The length of the CDR3 is 12 residues. Trimming pared 7 bases from V and 5 bases from J, leaving 11 bases between.

Only a few counts were recorded for this clonotype. The chain employs TRBV7-9 and TRBJ2-7; perhaps D is TRBD1 or TRBD2 (5 bases each). Germline V CDR1 and CDR2: SEHNR, FQNEAQ (reference sequence). This CDR3 spans 14 amino acids. The V end was cut by 1 base, the J end by 5 bases, with 12 bases between. This CDR3 reads CASSLGRGGDEQYF. The CDR3 coding sequence is TGTGCCAGCAGCTTAGGCCGGGGCGGCGACGAGCAGTACTTC.

The chain uses TRBV20-1 and TRBJ2-7, with 8 bases that match TRBD1. Germline V gene lookup returns CDR1 DFQATT and CDR2 SNEGSKA (reference sequence). The CDR3 extends over 15 amino acids. The V gene end was trimmed by 6 bases and the J gene end by 5 bases; junction bases not matched to a gene: 15. Here the CDR3 reads CSAAYAGGPPDEQYF. The CDR3 coding sequence is TGCAGTGCGGCGTACGCAGGGGGCCCGCCGGACGAGCAGTACTTC.

V usage is TRBV29-1 and J usage is TRBJ1-1; 7 bases fit TRBD1. Germline-derived CDR1 and CDR2 are SQVTM and ANQGSEA. This CDR3 has 14 amino acids. Trimming at V came to 4 bases and at J to 6 bases, leaving 11 bases not matched to a gene. CDR3 in amino acids: CSVAYRGAKAEAFF. The CDR3 DNA follows: TGCAGCGTTGCCTACAGGGGAGCCAAGGCTGAAGCTTTCTTT.

In its sample, this clonotype was seen a few times. The chain couples TRBV4-1 to TRBJ2-1; 15 positions agree with TRBD2. J gave up 6 bases and V 3 bases, and 3 bases lay outside the gene matches. The CDR3 is 16 amino acids. Per the germline V gene, CDR1 is MGHRA and CDR2 is YSYEKL. The CDR3 loop is CASSHRTSGRANEQFF. CDR3 DNA sequence: TGCGCCAGCAGCCACAGGACTAGCGGGAGGGCCAATGAGCAGTTCTTC.